This TCR beta chain was captured by sequencing in a study of tumor-infiltrating lymphocytes in oesophageal squamous cell carcinoma. TCRdb reprocessed the PCR reads via MiXCR and lists one record per CDR3 protein. The sample holds around 12,000 distinct CDR3 sequences, approximately 49% seen once. The source material was esophageal tumor tissue. The TCR sequence derives from a male donor with esophageal squamous cell carcinoma.

In DNA, the CDR3 is TGTGCCAGTAGTACGACAGGGATTTCTGGGGCCAACGTCCTGACTTTC. As protein: CASSTTGISGANVLTF. The rearrangement joins TRBV19 to TRBJ2-6, with 7 bases matching TRBD1. After removal of 4 bases from V and 1 base from J, the junction contained 4 bases not matched to a gene. The CDR3 is made up of 16 amino acids. Per germline, CDR1 LNHDA and CDR2 SQIVND (reference sequence).